Listed here is a single T cell receptor beta chain. Its antigen target is currently unknown. Base qualities are not at hand, and no much larger clone is one base apart. These data come from a study of radiation and T cells in renal cell carcinoma (dated by TCRdb to 2020 to 2021). Study-level background: The samples were drawn from a clinical trial, where primary renal cell carcinomas were treated with 15 Gy of stereotactic body radiation therapy and then removed by nephrectomy 4 weeks afterward. A total of 4,016,671 unique CDR3 nucleotide sequences, encoding 2.5 million to 3 million unique CDR3 amino acid sequences, were found across all 55 or so samples. TCR beta sequencing covered 50 to 55 samples in total, comprising 25 or so tumors and about 27 peripheral blood samples.

Broad study findings and their caveats: Dynamics of the blood repertoire were not tracked past 4 weeks after treatment. Because the trial had a single-armed design, the trial could not examine how radiation dose or scheduling affected the TCR repertoire. Because no pretreatment tumor biopsies were available, whether clonotypes were present in the tumor at baseline could not be determined. Top tumor clonotypes rose in blood from baseline to 2 weeks post-radiation, then contracted by 4 weeks, suggesting transient expansion of tumor-resident clones.

The immunoSEQ kit was used, according to the manufacturer's recommendations, to generate TCR beta libraries from genomic DNA. To prepare libraries, a first multiplex PCR with proprietary primers was run, followed by a second PCR that added unique barcodes, and a bead cleanup was done after each round. Each sample batch included a kit-provided positive control reaction and a negative control reaction. The final libraries were assessed on an Agilent 4200 TapeStation D1000 ScreenTape, pooled by volume, and quantified by qPCR. Sequencing ran on an Illumina NextSeq500 with a MidOutput 150-cycle cartridge, using 156 Read1 and 15 Index1 cycles with kit custom primers. The pooled library was loaded at approximately 0.96 pM, and roughly 20% PhiX control was spiked in. As for the original processing: The vendor-processed data were analyzed in R, and a clonotype was defined as all T cells that share the same CDR3 nucleotide sequence. For clone abundance analyses, frequencies were normalized to the 10,000 most abundant clones in each sample. Public T cell clones, which averaged fewer than five per sample, were excluded before analysis. Tumor-enriched and baseline blood-enriched clonotypes were defined by at least a 32-fold difference in abundance between compartments. A beta-binomial differential abundance model was used to identify clonotypes that expanded or contracted between blood time points. Tumor-blood repertoire similarity was measured with the Baroni-Urbani and Buser coefficient, and group comparisons used two-tailed Wilcoxon tests in R. Not all clones reach the TCRdb copy of this immuneACCESS table, which keeps in-frame sequences only. Checked studies attribute under half of the gap to unresolved V genes and leave the rest unexplained. The V and J calls and clone size are taken from that table; D and trimming were inferred from the DNA. The sample table shows some 130,000 clones, and about 88% are seen once. The biggest ten clones account for 5.8% of the sample.

From the germline V gene (reference sequence), CDR1 is MNHNY and CDR2 is SVGAGI. V is clipped by 11 bases and J by 2 bases, and the sequence between their germline boundaries is 22 bases long. The CDR3 runs 16 residues from the cysteine to the phenylalanine. Kept here is only the CDR3 DNA, which spans 48 bases and is read in frame from base 1. The meaning of the sample's time point label: blood 2 weeks post-SBRT. This specimen's treatment or condition label, per the study, means: 15 Gy SBRT to primary tumor, nephrectomy 4 weeks later. To track tumor-enriched clonotypes, serial peripheral blood was sampled from radiation-treated patients at baseline and at 2 weeks and 4 weeks after SBRT. All patients had renal cell carcinoma with clear cell pathology. Genomic DNA for TCR sequencing was prepared using the QIAamp DNA Blood Mini Kit (Qiagen). Only samples passing all quality control checks were included in the analyses.

The rearranged segments are TRBV6-6 and TRBJ1-5; D gene: possibly TRBD1, on 5 matching bases. Sequenced material: blood, taken from a patient whose treatment included radiotherapy and nephrectomy. This receptor was obtained from a woman between 65 and 79 years old with renal cell carcinoma. CDR3 protein: CASIPQGREGNQPQHF. The nucleotides are TGTGCCTCCATTCCGCAGGGACGAGAGGGCAATCAGCCCCAGCATTTT.